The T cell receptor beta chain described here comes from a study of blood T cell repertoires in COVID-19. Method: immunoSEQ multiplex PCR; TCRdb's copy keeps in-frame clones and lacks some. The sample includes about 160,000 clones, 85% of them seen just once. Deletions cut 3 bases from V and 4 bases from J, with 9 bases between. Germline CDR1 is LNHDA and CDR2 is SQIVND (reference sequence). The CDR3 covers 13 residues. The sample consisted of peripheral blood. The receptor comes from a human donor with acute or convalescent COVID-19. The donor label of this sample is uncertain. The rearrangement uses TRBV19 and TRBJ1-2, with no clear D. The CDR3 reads CASSITTSYGYTF. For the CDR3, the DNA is TGTGCCAGTAGTATTACTACGAGCTATGGCTACACCTTC.